The 8 T cell receptor beta chains presented below share a single source sample, sequenced in a study of early T cells in non-severe SARS-CoV-2 infection. TCRdb recomputed calls from the 5' RACE reads with MiXCR, one row per CDR3 protein. The sample contains about 70,000 distinct CDR3 sequences, 13% to 15% of which appear only once. Material: whole blood, obtained at baseline. The receptors here all came from an adult who was a healthcare worker with PCR-confirmed SARS-CoV-2 infection or an uninfected control (not recorded which).

The V gene is TRBV25-1, the J gene TRBJ2-4; D possibly corresponds to TRBD1 (5 bases). CDR1 and CDR2 from the germline V gene are MGHDK and SYGVNS. V was cut by 6 bases and J by 2 bases, with 11 bases left in between. The CDR3 has 14 residues. The CDR3 loop reads CASSTAGTKNIQYF. CDR3 bases: TGTGCCAGCAGCACAGCAGGGACCAAAAACATTCAGTACTTC. Supplemented by reference TRBV25-1 and TRBJ2-4, the full variable domain reads EADIYQTPRYLVIGTGKKITLECSQTMGHDKMYWYQQDPGMELHLIHYSYGVNSTEKGDLSSESTVSRIRTEHFPLTLESARPSHTSQYLCASSTAGTKNIQYFGAGTRLSVL.

This chain uses TRBV11-2 with TRBJ2-1; D is unclear. CDR3 size: 11 residues. V gave up 5 bases and J gave up 10 bases, with 9 bases separating them. The germline gives CDR1 SGHAT, CDR2 FQNNGV. CDR3 in DNA: TGTGCCAGCAGCAGTATCCAAGAGCAGTTCTTC. Translated, it gives CASSSIQEQFF.

This chain connects TRBV5-8 to TRBJ1-6; 7 bases fit TRBD1. Per the germline V gene, CDR1 is SGHTS and CDR2 is YDEGEE. The V segment lost 4 bases and the J segment 8 bases; nucleotides outside the gene matches: 6. This CDR3 is 14 amino acids long. The DNA for the CDR3 is TGTGCCAGCAGCGGGGGACAGTCTCATTCACCCCTCCACTTT. Translation: CASSGGQSHSPLHF.

This clonotype was observed a few times. The rearrangement links TRBV12-3 or TRBV12-4 to TRBJ2-7; the D gene could be TRBD1 or TRBD2 (5 bases each). Deletions cut 4 bases from V and 6 bases from J, with 13 bases between. The CDR3 totals 13 residues. The CDR3 sequence: CASSWGRRAEQYF. CDR3 nucleotide sequence: TGTGCCAGCAGTTGGGGACGCCGCGCCGAGCAGTACTTC.

Notes on this clonotype: With a much larger clone just one base away, this may be a read error. In nucleotides, the CDR3 is TGTGCCAGCAGCTTATCCGGGAGGGGAACCGGGGAGCTGTGTTTT. It encodes CASSLSGRGTGELCF. The V and J genes are TRBV11-2 and TRBJ2-2; 8 nucleotides align to TRBD2. Germline CDR1 is SGHAT and CDR2 is FQNNGV. CDR3 length: 15 amino acids.

This clonotype was observed a few times. The J gene is TRBJ2-3, the V gene TRBV19; 11 nucleotides agree with TRBD2. Germline V CDR1 and CDR2: LNHDA, SQIVND (reference sequence). The CDR3 sequence is 17 residues long. Trimming removed 5 bases from V and 0 bases from J; junction bases left unmatched: 7. Here the CDR3 DNA reads TGTGCCAGTAGTCCCCCTCGGACTAGCGGGAGCACAGATACGCAGTATTTT. Protein sequence: CASSPPRTSGSTDTQYF.

The chain has TRBV7-7 and TRBJ2-2; D is undetermined. This CDR3 is built from 14 residues. V was trimmed by 2 bases and J by 0 bases, leaving 4 bases between them. Germline V gene sequence: CDR1 SSHAT, CDR2 FNYEAQ (reference sequence). The chain's CDR3 is CASSLIANTGELFF. The CDR3 bases are TGTGCCAGCAGCTTAATCGCGAACACCGGGGAGCTGTTTTTT.

The table lists this clonotype with a few counts. CDR3 loop: CASSVDPRGEQYF. For the CDR3, the DNA is TGCGCCAGCAGTGTAGACCCCCGCGGGGAGCAGTACTTC. This chain links TRBV10-2 with TRBJ2-7; tentative D call: TRBD2 (5 bases). This CDR3 is 13 amino acids long. Trimming pared 4 bases from V and 7 bases from J, leaving 14 bases between. Germline V gene lookup returns CDR1 WSHSY and CDR2 SAAADI.